This paragraph covers one T cell receptor (beta chain) sequence. Its antigen is currently unknown. These data are taken from a study of PD-1 blockade in classical Hodgkin lymphoma. General study findings and limits: Possibly reflecting disease activity or prior therapy, repertoire differences have causes that remain undefined. According to reports, newly diagnosed patients had lower baseline TCR diversity than healthy donors, and relapsed/refractory patients had lower baseline TCR diversity still.

Time point given: newly diagnosed, previously untreated cHL patient sample. Clones were read by immunoSEQ multiplex PCR, and TCRdb kept only the in-frame ones, dropping some. Of 20,000 to 25,000 clones listed, 90% to 95% are singletons. The germline CDR1 and CDR2 sequences are SGHNT and YYREEE (reference sequence). The CDR3 totals 16 residues. Trimming took off 0 bases at V and 8 bases at J, with 15 bases between the two ends. The sequence was collected from a human donor with classical Hodgkin lymphoma. Sequencing input: peripheral blood mononuclear cells (PBMCs). This chain links TRBV5-4 with TRBJ1-6; D is unresolved. Written as DNA, the CDR3 is TGTGCCAGCAGCTTGGCCGGCGGTCACCTCTATTCACCCCTCCACTTT. This encodes CASSLAGGHLYSPLHF.